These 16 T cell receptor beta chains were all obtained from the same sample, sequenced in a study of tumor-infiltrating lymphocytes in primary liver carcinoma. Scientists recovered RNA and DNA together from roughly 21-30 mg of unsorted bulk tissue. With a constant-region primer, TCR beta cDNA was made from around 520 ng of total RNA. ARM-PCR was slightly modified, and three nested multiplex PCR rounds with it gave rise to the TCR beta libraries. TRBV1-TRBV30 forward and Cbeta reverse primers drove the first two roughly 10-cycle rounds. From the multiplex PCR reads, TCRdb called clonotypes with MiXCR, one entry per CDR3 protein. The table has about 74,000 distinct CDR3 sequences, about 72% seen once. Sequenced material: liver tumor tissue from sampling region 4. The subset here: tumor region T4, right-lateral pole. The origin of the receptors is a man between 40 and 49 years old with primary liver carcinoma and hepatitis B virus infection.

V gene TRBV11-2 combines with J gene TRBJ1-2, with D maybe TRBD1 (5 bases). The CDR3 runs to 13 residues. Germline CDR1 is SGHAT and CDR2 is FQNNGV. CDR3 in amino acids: CACSLEGKYGYTF. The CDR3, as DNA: TGTGCATGCAGCTTAGAGGGGAAATATGGCTACACCTTC.

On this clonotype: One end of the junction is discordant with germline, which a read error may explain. The CDR3 sequence is CAGSQDGGRGPKPLHF. CDR3 DNA sequence: TGCGCCGGCAGCCAGGATGGGGGAAGAGGGCCCAAACCCCTCCACTTT. The V and J genes are TRBV4-1 and TRBJ1-6; a weak D match, TRBD1 (5 bases). CDR1 is MGHRA and CDR2 is YSYEKL in the germline V gene. CDR3 length equals 16 residues.

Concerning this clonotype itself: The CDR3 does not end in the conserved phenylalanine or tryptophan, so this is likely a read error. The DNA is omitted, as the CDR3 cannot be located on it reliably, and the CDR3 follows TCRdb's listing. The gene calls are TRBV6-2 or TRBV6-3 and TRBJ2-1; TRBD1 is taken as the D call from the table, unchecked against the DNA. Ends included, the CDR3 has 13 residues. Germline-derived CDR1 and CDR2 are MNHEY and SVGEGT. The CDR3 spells CASSYTSGTGGFL.

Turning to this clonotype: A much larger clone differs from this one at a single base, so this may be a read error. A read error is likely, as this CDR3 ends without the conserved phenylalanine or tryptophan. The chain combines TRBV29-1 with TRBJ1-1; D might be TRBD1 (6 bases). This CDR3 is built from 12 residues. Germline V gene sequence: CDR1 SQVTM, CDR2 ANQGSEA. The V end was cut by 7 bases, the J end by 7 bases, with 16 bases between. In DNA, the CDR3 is TGCAGCGGTGGGGGGGGCGATAGTGAAGCTTTCTTA. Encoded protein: CSGGGGDSEAFL.

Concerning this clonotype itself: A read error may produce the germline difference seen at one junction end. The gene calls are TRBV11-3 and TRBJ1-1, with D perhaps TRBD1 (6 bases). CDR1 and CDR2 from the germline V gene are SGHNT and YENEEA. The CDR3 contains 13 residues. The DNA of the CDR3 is TGTGCCAGCTGCTTAGCAGGGGCGACTGAAGCTTCCTTT. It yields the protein CASCLAGATEASF.

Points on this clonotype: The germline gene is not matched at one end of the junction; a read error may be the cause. The CDR3: CIVEGQGETQYF. CDR3 nucleotides: TGCATCGTTGAAGGGCAGGGTGAGACTCAGTACTTC. The V gene is TRBV29-1, the J gene TRBJ2-5; weak D call: TRBD1 (5 bases). The V gene's germline CDR1 is SQVTM and CDR2 ANQGSEA. CDR3 size: 12 residues.

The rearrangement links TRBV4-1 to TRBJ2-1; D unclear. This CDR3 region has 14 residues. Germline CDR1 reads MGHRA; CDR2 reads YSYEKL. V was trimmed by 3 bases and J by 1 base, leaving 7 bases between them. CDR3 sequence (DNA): TGCGCCAGCAGCCAGGATCGGTCCTACAATGAGCAGTTCTTC. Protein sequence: CASSQDRSYNEQFF.

The CDR3 DNA sequence: TGTGCCAGTAGTATAGGCGGCGGGGGTTATGACGAGCAGTACTTC. This sequence encodes CASSIGGGGYDEQYF. The rearrangement links TRBV19 to TRBJ2-7; 7 nucleotides match TRBD2. The CDR3 totals 15 residues. V gave up 1 base and J gave up 5 bases; unmatched junction bases: 8. Germline CDR1 is LNHDA and CDR2 is SQIVND (reference sequence).

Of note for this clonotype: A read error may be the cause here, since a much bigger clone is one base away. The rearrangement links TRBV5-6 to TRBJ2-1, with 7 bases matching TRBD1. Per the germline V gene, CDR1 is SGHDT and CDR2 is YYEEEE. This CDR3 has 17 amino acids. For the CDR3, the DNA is TGTGCCAGCAGCTCACGGGACAGCGCCAGCTCCTACAATGAGCAGCTCTTC. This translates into CASSSRDSASSYNEQLF.

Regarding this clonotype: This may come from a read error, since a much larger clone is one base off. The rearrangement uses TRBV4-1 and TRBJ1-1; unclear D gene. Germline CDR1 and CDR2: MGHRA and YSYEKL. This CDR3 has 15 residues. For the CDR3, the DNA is TGCGCCAGCAGCCAAGATTACACAGCTAACACTGAAGCTCTCTTT. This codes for CASSQDYTANTEALF.

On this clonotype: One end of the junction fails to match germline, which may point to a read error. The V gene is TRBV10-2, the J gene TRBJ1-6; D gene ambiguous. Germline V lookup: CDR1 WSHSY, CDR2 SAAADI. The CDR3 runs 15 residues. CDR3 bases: TGCGCCAACAGTGAGTCGACGAGCGCAAATTCACCCCTCCACTTT. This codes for CANSESTSANSPLHF.

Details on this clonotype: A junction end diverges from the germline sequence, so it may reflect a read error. The CDR3 is CASSLSGFNEQFF. CDR3 nucleotides: TGTGCCAGTAGCTTGTCAGGGTTCAATGAGCAGTTCTTC. The genes are TRBV5-6 and TRBJ2-1; possible D gene TRBD1, 5 bases. The CDR3 contains 13 residues. The germline V gene has CDR1 SGHDT and CDR2 YYEEEE.

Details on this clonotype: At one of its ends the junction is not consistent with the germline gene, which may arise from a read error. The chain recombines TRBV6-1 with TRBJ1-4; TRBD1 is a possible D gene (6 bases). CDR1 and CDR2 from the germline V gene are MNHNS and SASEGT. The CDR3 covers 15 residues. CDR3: CAGSEGRGAYEKLFF. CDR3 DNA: TGTGCCGGCAGTGAAGGGAGGGGGGCTTATGAAAAACTGTTTTTT.

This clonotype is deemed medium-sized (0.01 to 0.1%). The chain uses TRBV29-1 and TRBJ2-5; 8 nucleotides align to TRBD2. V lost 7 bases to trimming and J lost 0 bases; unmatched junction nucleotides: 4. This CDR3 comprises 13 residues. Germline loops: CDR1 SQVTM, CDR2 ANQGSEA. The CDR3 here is CSAFSGNQETQYF. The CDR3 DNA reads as TGCAGCGCTTTTAGCGGGAACCAAGAGACCCAGTACTTC.

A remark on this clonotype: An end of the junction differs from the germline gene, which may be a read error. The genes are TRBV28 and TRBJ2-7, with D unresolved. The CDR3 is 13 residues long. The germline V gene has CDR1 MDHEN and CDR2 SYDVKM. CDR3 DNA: TGTGCCGGCAGCTTAAGGGATTCCTACGAGCAGTACTTC. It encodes CAGSLRDSYEQYF.

Here the CDR3 reads CDVGQGAYEQYF. The CDR3, as DNA: TGCGACGTTGGGCAGGGGGCCTACGAGCAGTACTTC. The chain combines TRBV29-1 with TRBJ2-7, with 7 bases aligning to TRBD1. The CDR3 spans 12 residues. The germline gives CDR1 SQVTM, CDR2 ANQGSEA.